This is a list of T cell receptor beta chains from one sample in a study of blood T cell repertoires in COVID-19. The assay was immunoSEQ multiplex PCR, and TCRdb's table has in-frame clones only and misses some. The repertoire has about 160,000 clones, around nine tenths of them found once; the top ten carry 6.5% to 8%. The sequenced sample consisted of PBMCs or T cells enriched from blood (not recorded which). The receptors derive from a woman aged 50 to 65 who had recovered from COVID-19. Both conserved end residues are part of each CDR3. A D gene is named only where the DNA matches it firmly. Clone size appears in some rows only: once, few, many, or a class for an expanded clone.

TRBJ2-5	once	.	TRBV21-1	CASSKIPAGLTKTQYF	TGTGCCAGCAGCAAAATTCCCGCAGGTTTGACGAAGACCCAGTACTTC
TRBJ2-3	.	.	TRBV6-2/TRBV6-3	CASSDTGGARPDTQYF	TGTGCCAGCAGCGATACAGGGGGGGCCCGCCCAGATACGCAGTATTTT
TRBJ2-2	.	.	TRBV30	CAWSVRMGTMNTGELFF	TGTGCCTGGAGTGTACGGATGGGGACAATGAACACCGGGGAGCTGTTTTTT
TRBJ1-2	.	TRBD1	TRBV6-1	CASSENRGYGYTF	TGTGCCAGCAGTGAAAACAGGGGCTATGGCTACACCTTC
TRBJ2-5	.	TRBD1	TRBV10-3	CAIRPGQKETQYF	TGTGCCATCAGACCGGGACAGAAAGAGACCCAGTACTTC
TRBJ2-1	.	.	TRBV5-6	CASSGRTPDNEQFF	TGTGCCAGCAGCGGACGGACACCCGACAATGAGCAGTTCTTC
TRBJ2-7	.	.	TRBV19	CASTAGTTYEQYF	TGTGCCAGTACCGCCGGGACAACCTACGAGCAGTACTTC
TRBJ1-5	.	TRBD1	TRBV6-5	CASRQGAAQPQHF	TGTGCCAGCAGGCAGGGGGCGGCTCAGCCCCAGCATTTT
TRBJ1-6	.	TRBD1	TRBV6-4	CASSEAPGGRSYNSPLHF	TGTGCCAGCAGCGAAGCCCCAGGGGGCCGCTCCTATAATTCACCCCTCCACTTT
TRBJ2-7	.	.	TRBV2	CASSDVSYEQYF	TGTGCCAGCAGTGACGTTTCCTACGAGCAGTACTTC
TRBJ1-1	.	.	TRBV6-5	CASSYSGDNTEAFF	TGTGCCAGCAGTTACTCCGGGGATAACACTGAAGCTTTCTTT